The rows below give T cell receptor beta chains drawn from one sample of a study of identical twins. Each CDR3 protein is one row after TCRdb ran MiXCR on the 5' RACE reads. This sample has approximately 260,000 distinct CDR3 sequences; approximately 8.3% occur once, and the top ten carry less than 4%. The sample also formed part of further work on yellow fever vaccine responses in identical twins.

The source material was CD8+ T cells sorted from blood. The receptors derive from a woman aged 18 to 35 in good health. Both conserved end residues are part of each CDR3. A D gene is named only where the DNA matches it firmly. A clone size is listed for some rows: how often the clone was seen (once, few, many), or a class if it is expanded.

clone_size j_call d_call v_call cdr3_nt cdr3_aa
NA TRBJ2-3 NA TRBV6-5 TGTGCCAGCAGTTACGTCGGACTGGAGTTCACAGATACGCAGTATTTT CASSYVGLEFTDTQYF
few TRBJ2-7 NA TRBV27 TGTGCCAGCAAGGGGGTAAGCTCCTACGAGCAGTACTTC CASKGVSSYEQYF
many TRBJ2-3 NA TRBV6-4 TGTGCCAGCAGTCCCTTCACGGGGGCAGATACGCAGTATTTT CASSPFTGADTQYF
few TRBJ1-3 TRBD1 TRBV5-6 TGTGCCAGCAGCTTGGGGATGACAGGGGCTGGAAACACCATATATTTT CASSLGMTGAGNTIYF
NA TRBJ2-2 NA TRBV21-1 TGTGCCAGCAGCAACGGGACAGGGGACACCGGGGAGCTGTTTTTT CASSNGTGDTGELFF
NA TRBJ2-7 NA TRBV5-6 TGTGCCAGCAGCGGTTTGAATCAGGGTCCGGGGGAGCAGTACTTC CASSGLNQGPGEQYF
many TRBJ2-3 NA TRBV27 TGTGCCAGCAGTTTAGCGGGGAGTCCAGATACGCAGTATTTT CASSLAGSPDTQYF
many TRBJ1-5 NA TRBV27 TGTGCCAGCACCAAAGGCAGGGGAAATCAGCCCCAGCATTTT CASTKGRGNQPQHF
many TRBJ2-7 NA TRBV15 TGTGCCACCAGCAGAGATCGGACTGACTCCTACGAGCAGTACTTC CATSRDRTDSYEQYF
few TRBJ2-1 NA TRBV7-9 TGTGCCAGCAGCTTAGCGCCGATAGCCAATGAGCAGTTCTTC CASSLAPIANEQFF
NA TRBJ2-2 TRBD1 TRBV18 TGTGCCAGCTCCTTTCGACAGGGACGTCCCGGGGAGCTGTTTTTT CASSFRQGRPGELFF
NA TRBJ2-5 NA TRBV20-1 TGCAGTGCTAGAGATCCGGAAGTACCTCAAGAGACCCAGTACTTC CSARDPEVPQETQYF
many TRBJ2-2 NA TRBV15 TGTGCCACCAGCAGAGTCCCGTTGGTGGGGAACACCGGGGAGCTGTTTTTT CATSRVPLVGNTGELFF
NA TRBJ2-7 NA TRBV6-2/TRBV6-3 TGTGCCAGCAGTTACCCCCTGACAGACTTCAATTCCTACGAGCAGTACTTC CASSYPLTDFNSYEQYF
NA TRBJ2-7 NA TRBV20-1 TGCAGTGCTAGATCCTCTAACGCCTACGAGCAGTACTTC CSARSSNAYEQYF
many TRBJ1-1 TRBD1 TRBV29-1 TGCAGCGTGACGATAGGACAGGGGGCAGTGAACACTGAAGCTTTCTTT CSVTIGQGAVNTEAFF
few TRBJ2-1 TRBD2 TRBV29-1 TGCAGCGTGGGAGGGACTGAGCAGTTCTTC CSVGGTEQFF
few TRBJ2-3 NA TRBV5-1 TGCGCCAGCAGCTCCCCAAAGACCGGGGGGCGGGCAGATACGCAGTATTTT CASSSPKTGGRADTQYF
many TRBJ2-7 TRBD2 TRBV29-1 TGCAGCGTTGAAGCGCGCCTAGCGGACGACTACGAGCAGTACTTC CSVEARLADDYEQYF
few TRBJ2-5 NA TRBV12-3/TRBV12-4 TGTGCCAGCACCCCGGGCTCCGAGACCCAGTACTTC CASTPGSETQYF
NA TRBJ2-1 NA TRBV19 TGTGCCAGTACTACCATGGGGGCGAATGAGCAGTTCTTC CASTTMGANEQFF
many TRBJ2-7 NA TRBV4-1 TGCGCCAGCAGCCTCGGACCGGAGGCTTACGAGCAGTACTTC CASSLGPEAYEQYF
few TRBJ2-7 NA TRBV19 TGTGCCAGTAGTCCCGACACCTACGAGCAGTACTTC CASSPDTYEQYF
NA TRBJ2-5 NA TRBV28 TGTGCCAGCAGTAGAGTCAGGGGTCCCCATCAAGAGACCCAGTACTTC CASSRVRGPHQETQYF
NA TRBJ2-1 TRBD1 TRBV29-1 TGCAGCGTTAACGACGGGACAGGGTCCAATGAGCAGTTCTTC CSVNDGTGSNEQFF
many TRBJ2-7 NA TRBV9 TGTGCCAGCAGCGTAGACGCGGACTACTACGAGCAGTACTTC CASSVDADYYEQYF
many TRBJ2-7 NA TRBV29-1 TGCAGCGTTGGTGAAGTCAGGGTAGACGAGCAGTACTTC CSVGEVRVDEQYF
many TRBJ1-1 NA TRBV25-1 TGTGCCAGCAGTAACCGGGACACTGAAGCTTTCTTT CASSNRDTEAFF
NA TRBJ2-1 TRBD2 TRBV2 TGTGCCAGCAGCCACTTCGGAACTAGCGGGACTTACAATGAGCAGTTCTTC CASSHFGTSGTYNEQFF
few TRBJ2-1 NA TRBV4-3 TGCGCCAGCAGCCGAGGACTATCCAGGGAAGGGGATGAGCAGTTCTTC CASSRGLSREGDEQFF
NA TRBJ2-7 TRBD1 TRBV5-1 TGCGCCAGCAGCCTTCTACAGACAGGGGGGGAGCAGTACTTC CASSLLQTGGEQYF
few TRBJ2-2 TRBD1 TRBV2 TGTGCCAGCAGGCACGGGACAGACACCGGGGAGCTGTTTTTT CASRHGTDTGELFF
many TRBJ2-2 NA TRBV6-2/TRBV6-3 TGTGCCAGCAGTCGGGACACTGACACCGGGGAGCTGTTTTTT CASSRDTDTGELFF
NA TRBJ2-5 NA TRBV28 TGTGCCATCGGGGGAGGAGAGACCCAGTACTTC CAIGGGETQYF
NA TRBJ2-5 TRBD1 TRBV7-9 TGTGCCAGCAGCGGAGACAGGGGCCAAGAGACCCAGTACTTC CASSGDRGQETQYF
few TRBJ2-1 NA TRBV21-1 TGTGCCAGCAGCGCAACACTCTCGGGGGGCCTCTGCAATGAGCAGTTCTTC CASSATLSGGLCNEQFF
NA TRBJ2-7 NA TRBV11-2 TGTGCCAGCAGCTACGGGACTGATACCTACGAGCAGTACTTC CASSYGTDTYEQYF
NA TRBJ2-1 NA TRBV28 TGTGCCAGCAGTTACCTGGACGGGCAGAGCCGAATTGAGCAGTTCTTC CASSYLDGQSRIEQFF
NA TRBJ2-2 NA TRBV9 TGTGCCAGCAGCTCCCGGGACTTGAACCCTAACACCGGGGAGCTGTTTTTT CASSSRDLNPNTGELFF
few TRBJ1-2 NA TRBV20-1 TGCAGTGCTAACTGGGACGGCCTCTATGGCTACACCTTC CSANWDGLYGYTF
NA TRBJ2-2 NA TRBV27 TGTGCCAGCAGTTTATCCCCTAACACCGGGGAGCTGTTTTTT CASSLSPNTGELFF
NA TRBJ2-5 NA TRBV5-6 TGTGCCAGCAGCTTAGGGGGGGGGGCCCTCCAAGAGACCCAGTACTTC CASSLGGGALQETQYF
NA TRBJ2-7 TRBD1 TRBV28 TGTGCCAGCAGTTTAGACCTCATCTTGGACAGGGGAGAAAACGAGCAGTACTTC CASSLDLILDRGENEQYF
NA TRBJ2-5 NA TRBV24-1 TGTGCCACCAGTGATTGGGGGCAAGAGACCCAGTACTTC CATSDWGQETQYF
NA TRBJ1-1 NA TRBV30 TGTGCCTGGAGTGTAAGCCATGCCGGTGAGGCTTTCTTT CAWSVSHAGEAFF
few TRBJ2-4 TRBD1 TRBV29-1 TGCAGCGTGCTGTCCGACAGGGGGCCAAGAGCCAAAAACATTCAGTACTTC CSVLSDRGPRAKNIQYF
few TRBJ1-3 NA TRBV7-9 TGTGCCAGCAGCTACCCAGGGGCCCCTGGAAACACCATATATTTT CASSYPGAPGNTIYF
NA TRBJ2-7 NA TRBV7-9 TGTGCCAGCAGCTTATGGGGCCGGACCGAGCAGTACTTC CASSLWGRTEQYF
few TRBJ2-5 NA TRBV24-1 TGTGCCACCAGTGATCGGGCTGCCGGGGAAGAGACCCAGTACTTC CATSDRAAGEETQYF